This T cell receptor (beta chain) was sequenced in a study of vaccination effects on CD4 cells after COVID-19. The wider study: Two doses of BNT162b2 or mRNA-1273 vaccine were administered to participants. Whole-study findings and limits: Only a few convalescent patients and no early post-infection timepoints featured in the study.

V lost 5 bases and J lost 8, with 12 bases in between. The CDR3 extends over 12 amino acids. Sequencing was performed with immunoSEQ multiplex PCR; in TCRdb, only in-frame clones are kept and a portion is missing. Altogether 70,000 to 75,000 clones are present, more than 70% being singletons, with the ten largest covering roughly 2%. In this sample, this clone turned up once. The antigen remains undetermined. Researchers isolated CD4+ T cells once about 11 days of culture had elapsed. The sequencing used CD4+ T cells from PBMCs cultured without peptide, collected before COVID-19 vaccination. The chain links TRBV12-3 or TRBV12-4 to TRBJ1-2, with D uncertain. The source of this sequence is a human donor who received a COVID-19 vaccine. The CDR3 reads CASSIRQGGYTF. CDR3 bases: TGTGCCAGCAGTATCAGACAAGGAGGCTACACCTTC.